The 27 T cell receptor beta chains below all came from one sample that was sequenced in a study of cytomegalovirus exposure and HLA in healthy donors (dated by TCRdb to about 2017). Receptor amplification or capture employed the immunoSEQ multiplex PCR assay. A mixture of 60 forward primers for TCR Vbeta segments and 13 reverse primers for TCR Jbeta segments was used in the multiplex PCR. In its TCRdb copy, this immuneACCESS table keeps in-frame sequences only and misses some clones. Where compared with another copy, unresolved V genes explain less than half of these, and the others have no known cause. This sample holds some 150,000 clones; less than 85% were observed only once. The ten biggest clones cover under 2.5% of the sample. The material sequenced was PBMCs. The receptors derive from an older woman in good health and CMV-seropositive.

In this sample, this clone turned up a few times. The genes are TRBV4-2 and TRBJ2-2; 9 nucleotides match TRBD1. Germline assignment: CDR1 LGHNA and CDR2 YNFKEQ. Trimming took 4 bases from V and 6 from J; bases not matched to a gene: 6. The CDR3 contains 15 residues. The CDR3 protein is CASSLSGQGAGELFF. The CDR3 nucleotides read TGTGCCAGCAGCCTATCGGGACAGGGAGCCGGGGAGCTGTTTTTT.

The chain has TRBV28 and TRBJ2-3, with a weak D call TRBD2 (5 bases). The V gene lost 2 bases and the J gene lost 3 bases, with 12 bases spanning the gap. The CDR3 spans 15 residues. Germline V gene lookup returns CDR1 MDHEN and CDR2 SYDVKM. The CDR3 sequence is CASSLGGRRTDTQYF. CDR3 in DNA: TGTGCCAGCAGTTTAGGAGGTAGGCGTACAGATACGCAGTATTTT.

The chain joins TRBV2 to TRBJ2-7; 9 bases align to TRBD2. Trimming took 4 bases from V and 5 from J; bases not matched to a gene: 12. Germline V lookup: CDR1 SNHLY, CDR2 FYNNEI. This CDR3 is 16 amino acids long. The CDR3 loop is CASSGLADPIIHEQYF. The CDR3 nucleotides read TGTGCCAGCAGTGGACTAGCGGACCCGATTATACACGAGCAGTACTTC. The whole variable domain, filled in from reference TRBV2 and TRBJ2-7, reads EPEVTQTPSHQVTQMGQEVILRCVPISNHLYFYWYRQILGQKVEFLVSFYNNEISEKSEIFDDQFSVERPDGSNFTLKIRSTKLEDSAMYFCASSGLADPIIHEQYFGPGTRLTVT.

The rearrangement joins TRBV7-9 to TRBJ1-1; D may be TRBD1 (5 bases). This CDR3 contains 12 residues. Germline V gene data show CDR1 as SEHNR and CDR2 as FQNEAQ (reference sequence). The CDR3 DNA reads TGTTCCTCTAATCTTGGGGGGTCTGAAGCTTTCTTT. Residues: CSSNLGGSEAFF. The complete variable domain, with remaining parts taken from reference TRBV7-9 and TRBJ1-1, reads DTGVSQNPRHKITKRGQNVTFRCDPISEHNRLYWYRQTLGQGPEFLTYFQNEAQLEKSRLLSDRFSAERPKGSFSTLEIQRTEQGDSAMYLCSSNLGGSEAFFGQGTRLTVV.

The chain recombines TRBV6-1 with TRBJ1-5; no clear D gene. The germline V gene encodes CDR1 MNHNS and CDR2 SASEGT. The CDR3 has 14 amino acids. V lost 0 bases and J lost 3, with 6 bases in between. CDR3: CASSEAAINQPQHF. CDR3 nucleotides: TGTGCCAGCAGTGAAGCGGCCATCAATCAGCCCCAGCATTTT.

The chain joins TRBV5-1 to TRBJ1-1, with TRBD1 matching over 10 bases. The length of the CDR3 is 14 residues. Trimming cost V 2 bases and J 6 bases; bases outside gene matches: 4. CDR1 is SGHRS, CDR2 YFSETQ, per germline. CDR3 DNA: TGCGCCAGCAGCTTTGGGACAGGGGTACCTGAAGCTTTCTTT. Protein sequence: CASSFGTGVPEAFF.

This chain connects TRBV9 to TRBJ1-4; D not certain. Trimming removed 0 bases at V and 8 bases at J, with 8 bases between. The CDR3 has 13 residues. Germline V lookup: CDR1 SGDLS, CDR2 YYNGEE. The CDR3 reads CASSVGHEEKLFF. CDR3 coding DNA: TGTGCCAGCAGCGTAGGACACGAGGAAAAACTGTTTTTT.

This clone was picked up a small number of times. The V and J genes are TRBV28 and TRBJ2-7; 10 nucleotides line up with TRBD1. V was clipped by 7 bases and J by 0 bases; unmatched bases: 12. Germline V gene lookup returns CDR1 MDHEN and CDR2 SYDVKM. The CDR3 runs to 17 residues. CDR3 DNA: TGTGCCAGCACTCTTCGGGACAGGGGACGGTACTCCTACGAGCAGTACTTC. Its protein product is CASTLRDRGRYSYEQYF.

This rearrangement joins TRBV10-2 to TRBJ2-3; no firm D call. V was pared by 3 bases and J by 5 bases, with 12 bases between. The germline V gene has CDR1 WSHSY and CDR2 SAAADI. This CDR3 is 14 amino acids long. The CDR3 DNA is TGCGCCAGCAGTGAAGCTGGTACCAAAGATACGCAGTATTTT. It yields the protein CASSEAGTKDTQYF.

The chain employs TRBV19 and TRBJ2-1; 10 bases match TRBD2. The germline V gene has CDR1 LNHDA and CDR2 SQIVND (reference sequence). The ends lost 1 base at V and 15 bases at J; junction bases unmatched: 6. There are 13 residues in the CDR3. The CDR3 DNA is TGTGCCAGTAGTATAGGTCTAGCGGGAGATCGGTTCTTC. Translated: CASSIGLAGDRFF.

This clone has only one observation. The gene calls are TRBV5-1 and TRBJ2-3; 7 positions agree with TRBD2. The V and J ends lost 1 base and 1 base, in that order; junction bases with no gene match: 0. In germline, CDR1 is SGHRS, CDR2 YFSETQ. This CDR3 region has 14 residues. The chain's CDR3 is CASSLTSGTDTQYF. The CDR3 coding sequence is TGCGCCAGCAGCTTGACTAGCGGCACAGATACGCAGTATTTT.

The J gene is TRBJ2-7, the V gene TRBV5-4; 10 bases fit TRBD1. The length of the CDR3 is 14 residues. V dropped 2 bases and J dropped 4; count of bases not matched to a gene: 3. Germline V gene sequence: CDR1 SGHNT, CDR2 YYREEE (reference sequence). The CDR3 loop is CASSFGQGEYEQYF. DNA of the CDR3: TGTGCCAGCAGCTTCGGACAGGGGGAATACGAGCAGTACTTC. Looking up the rest from reference TRBV5-4 and TRBJ2-7 gives the full variable domain: ETGVTQSPTHLIKTRGQQVTLRCSSQSGHNTVSWYQQALGQGPQFIFQYYREEENGRGNFPPRFSGLQFPNYSSELNVNALELDDSALYLCASSFGQGEYEQYFGPGTRLTVT.

The rearrangement uses TRBV2 and TRBJ1-5; 7 bases fit TRBD1. The CDR3 spans 15 residues. Trimming removed 5 bases from V and 7 bases from J; junction bases left unmatched: 11. Looked up from germline, CDR1 is SNHLY and CDR2 is FYNNEI. CDR3 nucleotides: TGTGCCAGCAGTCTAGCCACAGGGGCGTCCCAGCCCCAGCATTTT. Translated, it gives CASSLATGASQPQHF.

This chain connects TRBV27 to TRBJ2-1; a possible D gene is TRBD1 (5 bases). V gave up 5 bases and J gave up 2 bases, with 13 bases separating them. The CDR3 contains 15 residues. In germline, CDR1 is MNHEY, CDR2 SMNVEV (reference sequence). The CDR3 here is CASSPTVRPYNEQFF. CDR3 bases: TGTGCCAGCAGTCCGACAGTAAGGCCCTACAATGAGCAGTTCTTC.

For the CDR3, the DNA is TGCGCCAGCAGCTTGGTGGCAGGGGGCTACGAGCAGTACTTC. Protein sequence: CASSLVAGGYEQYF. The J gene is TRBJ2-7, the V gene TRBV5-1; the match to TRBD1 covers 7 bases. The CDR3 totals 14 residues. V shed 0 bases, J shed 3 bases, and the junction held 3 bases outside the gene matches. Germline lookup yields CDR1 SGHRS and CDR2 YFSETQ. Full variable domain (rest looked up from reference TRBV5-1 and TRBJ2-7): KAGVTQTPRYLIKTRGQQVTLSCSPISGHRSVSWYQQTPGQGLQFLFEYFSETQRNKGNFPGRFSGRQFSNSRSEMNVSTLELGDSALYLCASSLVAGGYEQYFGPGTRLTVT.

The J gene is TRBJ2-2, the V gene TRBV11-1; TRBD2 is a possible D gene (5 bases). Germline values: CDR1 SGHAT, CDR2 FQDESV (reference sequence). V was trimmed by 7 bases and J by 5 bases, leaving 23 bases between them. This CDR3 spans 17 amino acids. Written as DNA, the CDR3 is TGTGCCAGCAATTTGGGTTGGGCCCCTTCGGGAACCGGGGAGCTGTTTTTT. It is translated as CASNLGWAPSGTGELFF.

This chain joins TRBV11-2 and TRBJ2-7, with 9 positions matching TRBD1. This CDR3 contains 15 residues. CDR1 is SGHAT and CDR2 is FQNNGV in the germline V gene. V shed 5 bases and J 0 bases; nucleotides not matched to a gene: 5. CDR3 protein: CASSGRDRDSYEQYF. CDR3 DNA: TGTGCCAGCAGCGGCCGGGACAGGGACTCCTACGAGCAGTACTTC.

This chain connects TRBV28 to TRBJ1-2, with 7 bases identical to TRBD1. Germline V gene lookup returns CDR1 MDHEN and CDR2 SYDVKM. The V and J ends lost 7 bases and 1 base, in that order; junction bases with no gene match: 9. This CDR3 region has 15 residues. CDR3 nucleotide sequence: TGTGCCAGCATCCGACAGGGACCGCTTAACTATGGCTACACCTTC. Protein product: CASIRQGPLNYGYTF.

This clone was counted a few times. The chain combines TRBV5-6 with TRBJ2-1, with 14 positions matching TRBD2. V lost 4 bases, J lost 5 bases, and 8 bases stayed unmatched. CDR1 and CDR2 from the germline V gene are SGHDT and YYEEEE. CDR3 length: 17 residues. In DNA, the CDR3 is TGTGCCAGCAGCCTAAGACTAGCGGGAGGGCCTCACAATGAGCAGTTCTTC. This translates into CASSLRLAGGPHNEQFF. The full variable domain, completed using reference TRBV5-6 and TRBJ2-1, is DAGVTQSPTHLIKTRGQQVTLRCSPKSGHDTVSWYQQALGQGPQFIFQYYEEEERQRGNFPDRFSGHQFPNYSSELNVNALLLGDSALYLCASSLRLAGGPHNEQFFGPGTRLTVL.

This chain links TRBV30 with TRBJ2-2, with 7 bases lining up with TRBD1. Germline-derived CDR1 and CDR2 are GTSNPN and SVGIG (reference sequence). The CDR3 has 11 amino acids. V trimming: 6 bases; J trimming: 6 bases; junction bases outside the gene matches: 1. The CDR3 nucleotides are TGTGCCTGTCAGGGGGCCGGGGAGCTGTTTTTT. Translated: CACQGAGELFF. Using reference TRBV30 and TRBJ2-2 for the parts outside the CDR3, the full variable domain is SQTIHQWPATLVQPVGSPLSLECTVEGTSNPNLYWYRQAAGRGLQLLFYSVGIGQISSEVPQNLSASRPQDRQFILSSKKLLLSDSGFYLCACQGAGELFFGEGSRLTVL.

This clone has a handful of counts. The CDR3 region is CSVGGGVGLEQYF. The CDR3 DNA follows: TGCAGCGTTGGTGGGGGGGTAGGTCTCGAGCAGTACTTC. This chain joins TRBV29-1 and TRBJ2-7; 7 bases align to TRBD2. The CDR3 contains 13 residues. Germline CDR1 and CDR2: SQVTM and ANQGSEA. V was clipped by 4 bases and J by 6 bases; unmatched bases: 9.

The chain has TRBV28 and TRBJ2-6; D unclear. Germline V lookup: CDR1 MDHEN, CDR2 SYDVKM. Trimming shortened V by 4 bases and J by 0 bases, and 7 bases separated the two germline ends. The CDR3 has 15 residues. Here the CDR3 DNA reads TGTGCCAGCAGTTCGTACGGCTCTGGGGCCAACGTCCTGACTTTC. Translation: CASSSYGSGANVLTF.

This clone was seen once. The chain joins TRBV9 to TRBJ2-3; TRBD2 is a possible D gene (6 bases). CDR1 is SGDLS and CDR2 is YYNGEE in the germline V gene. The V and J ends lost 4 bases and 0 bases respectively, with 15 bases between them. This CDR3 contains 16 residues. The CDR3 protein is CASSRLGLPSTDTQYF. CDR3 bases: TGTGCCAGCAGCAGACTGGGACTGCCTAGCACAGATACGCAGTATTTT. The full variable domain, with the rest looked up from reference TRBV9 and TRBJ2-3, is DSGVTQTPKHLITATGQRVTLRCSPRSGDLSVYWYQQSLDQGLQFLIQYYNGEERAKGNILERFSAQQFPDLHSELNLSSLELGDSALYFCASSRLGLPSTDTQYFGPGTRLTVL.

This chain uses TRBV19 with TRBJ1-2, with 8 bases identical to TRBD1. Losses at the gene ends were 8 bases for V and 1 base for J; bases not matched to a gene: 3. Germline V CDR1 and CDR2: LNHDA, SQIVND (reference sequence). This CDR3 is 13 amino acids long. The CDR3 is CASGQGGNYGYTF. The CDR3 DNA sequence: TGTGCCAGTGGACAGGGAGGTAACTATGGCTACACCTTC.

This rearrangement joins TRBV6-1 to TRBJ2-7; D gene unclear. Trimming took off 10 bases at V and 3 bases at J, with 13 bases between the two ends. This CDR3 spans 12 amino acids. CDR1 and CDR2 (germline): MNHNS, SASEGT. The CDR3 nucleotides read TGTGCCACCCTGGGCCTCCTCTACGAGCAGTACTTC. Amino acid sequence: CATLGLLYEQYF.

The chain links TRBV5-1 to TRBJ2-2; TRBD2 aligns across 13 bases. CDR3 size: 17 residues. Germline trimming cut 0 bases from V and 5 bases from J; bases unmatched to any gene: 4. The germline V gene encodes CDR1 SGHRS and CDR2 YFSETQ. CDR3 amino acids: CASSLGTSGSRTGELFF. CDR3 DNA: TGCGCCAGCAGCTTGGGGACTAGCGGGAGCCGAACCGGGGAGCTGTTTTTT.

The V call is TRBV28, the J call TRBJ1-1; D is perhaps TRBD1 (5 bases). V shed 7 bases and J shed 4 bases, with 13 bases lying between them. This CDR3 spans 13 amino acids. Germline lookup yields CDR1 MDHEN and CDR2 SYDVKM. This CDR3 is CASNWDWGTEAFF. Written as DNA, the CDR3 is TGTGCCAGCAATTGGGACTGGGGCACTGAAGCTTTCTTT.